These T cell receptor beta chains were read from a single sample in a study of long-term antiretroviral therapy in people with HIV. Profiling relied on immunoSEQ multiplex PCR, and the TCRdb table lists in-frame clones only, not all of them. This table has 30,000 to 40,000 clones, roughly 83% appearing once. Sequences were derived from unsorted PBMCs, sampled 1.9 years after starting antiretroviral therapy. All receptors derive from a man between 18 and 29 years old with HIV. Each CDR3 is given with its conserved first and last residue. The order of the fields is clone size, V gene, D gene, J gene, CDR3 protein, CDR3 DNA. D genes are given only for firm matches. Clone size, where shown, is once, few, many, or a class for clones that have expanded.

size: NA; V: TRBV6-5; D: NA; J: TRBJ1-2; CDR3: CASSYSPRGSGYTF; DNA: TGTGCCAGCAGTTACTCCCCCAGGGGTAGTGGCTACACCTTC
size: NA; V: TRBV6-6; D: NA; J: TRBJ1-2; CDR3: CASSHGTPYGYTF; DNA: TGTGCCAGCAGCCACGGGACGCCGTATGGCTACACCTTC
size: NA; V: TRBV2; D: NA; J: TRBJ2-5; CDR3: CASSVTSFQTQYF; DNA: TGTGCCAGCAGTGTTACTAGTTTTCAGACCCAGTACTTC
size: NA; V: TRBV10-3; D: TRBD1; J: TRBJ2-5; CDR3: CAISTDREGKETQYF; DNA: TGTGCCATCAGTACAGACAGGGAAGGGAAAGAGACCCAGTACTTC
size: NA; V: TRBV5-6; D: NA; J: TRBJ2-5; CDR3: CASSLEGKVQETQYF; DNA: TGTGCCAGCAGCTTGGAAGGGAAGGTTCAAGAGACCCAGTACTTC
size: NA; V: TRBV28; D: NA; J: TRBJ1-2; CDR3: CASSLDPTEDGYTF; DNA: TGTGCCAGCAGTTTGGACCCTACAGAGGATGGCTACACCTTC
size: NA; V: TRBV25-1; D: NA; J: TRBJ2-4; CDR3: CASSRAENIQYF; DNA: TGTGCCAGCAGTAGGGCAGAAAACATTCAGTACTTC
size: NA; V: TRBV2; D: NA; J: TRBJ1-1; CDR3: CASSLSGAFPAFF; DNA: TGTGCCAGCAGTCTGTCAGGGGCCTTTCCAGCTTTCTTT
size: once; V: TRBV27; D: NA; J: TRBJ2-3; CDR3: CASSLSRDKKPGDTQYF; DNA: TGTGCCAGCAGTTTATCCCGGGACAAGAAACCGGGGGATACGCAGTATTTT
size: NA; V: TRBV18; D: NA; J: TRBJ1-1; CDR3: CASSQSGTPGTEAFF; DNA: TGTGCCAGCTCACAGTCCGGGACCCCGGGCACTGAAGCTTTCTTT